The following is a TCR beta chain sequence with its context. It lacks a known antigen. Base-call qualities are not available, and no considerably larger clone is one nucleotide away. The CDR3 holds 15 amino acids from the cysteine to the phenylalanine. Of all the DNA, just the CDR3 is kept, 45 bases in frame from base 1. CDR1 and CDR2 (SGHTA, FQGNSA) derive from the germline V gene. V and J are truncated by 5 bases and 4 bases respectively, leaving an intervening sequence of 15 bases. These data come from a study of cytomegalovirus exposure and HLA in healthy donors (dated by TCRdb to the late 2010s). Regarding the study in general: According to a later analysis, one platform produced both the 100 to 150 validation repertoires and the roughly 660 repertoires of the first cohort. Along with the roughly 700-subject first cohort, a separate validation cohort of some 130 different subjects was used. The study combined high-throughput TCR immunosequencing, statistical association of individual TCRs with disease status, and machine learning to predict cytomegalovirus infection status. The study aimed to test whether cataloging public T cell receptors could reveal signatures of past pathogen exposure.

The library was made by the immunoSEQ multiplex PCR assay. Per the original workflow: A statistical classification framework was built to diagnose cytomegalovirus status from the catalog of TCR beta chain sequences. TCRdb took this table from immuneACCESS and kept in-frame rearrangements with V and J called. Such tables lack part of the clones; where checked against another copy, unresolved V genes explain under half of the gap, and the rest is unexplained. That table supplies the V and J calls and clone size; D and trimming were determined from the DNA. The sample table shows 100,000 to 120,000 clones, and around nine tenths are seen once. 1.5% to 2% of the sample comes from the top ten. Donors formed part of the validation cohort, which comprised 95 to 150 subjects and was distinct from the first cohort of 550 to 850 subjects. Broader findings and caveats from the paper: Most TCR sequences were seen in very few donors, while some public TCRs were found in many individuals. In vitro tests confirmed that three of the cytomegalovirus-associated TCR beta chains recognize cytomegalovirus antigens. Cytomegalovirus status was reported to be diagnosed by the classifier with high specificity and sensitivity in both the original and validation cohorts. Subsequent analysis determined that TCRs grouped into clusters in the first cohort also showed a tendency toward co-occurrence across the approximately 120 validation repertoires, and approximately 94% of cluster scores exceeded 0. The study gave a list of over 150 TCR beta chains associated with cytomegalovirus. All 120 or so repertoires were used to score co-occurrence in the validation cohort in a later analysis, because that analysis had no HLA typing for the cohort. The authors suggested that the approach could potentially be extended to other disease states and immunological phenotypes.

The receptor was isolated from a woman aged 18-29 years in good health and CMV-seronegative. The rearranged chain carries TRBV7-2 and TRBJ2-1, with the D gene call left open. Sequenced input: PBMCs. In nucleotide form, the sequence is TGTGCCAGCAGCCCGTACCCTCTACGTTACAATGAGCAGTTCTTC. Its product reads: CASSPYPLRYNEQFF. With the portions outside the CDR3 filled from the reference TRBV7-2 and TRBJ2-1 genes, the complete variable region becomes GAGVSQSPSNKVTEKGKDVELRCDPISGHTALYWYRQSLGQGLEFLIYFQGNSAPDKSGLPSDRFSAERTGGSVSTLTIQRTQQEDSAVYLCASSPYPLRYNEQFFGPGTRLTVL.